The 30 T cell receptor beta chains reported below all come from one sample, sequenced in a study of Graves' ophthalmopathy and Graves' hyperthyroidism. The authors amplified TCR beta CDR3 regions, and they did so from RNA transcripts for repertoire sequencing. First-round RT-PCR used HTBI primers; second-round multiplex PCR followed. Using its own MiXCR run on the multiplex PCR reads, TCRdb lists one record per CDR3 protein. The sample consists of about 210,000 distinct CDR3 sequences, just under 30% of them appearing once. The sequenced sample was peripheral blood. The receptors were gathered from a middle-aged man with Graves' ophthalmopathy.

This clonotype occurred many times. The CDR3 loop reads CASSLLARSQETQYF. CDR3 bases: TGTGCCAGCAGTTTATTGGCAAGGTCTCAAGAGACCCAGTACTTC. The genes are TRBV12-3 or TRBV12-4 and TRBJ2-5; the D is unclear. This CDR3 has 15 amino acids. Between the trimmed V and J ends, which lost 2 bases and 2 bases, there was a span of 12 bases.

The CDR3 protein is CASNRQSGPYEQYF. In DNA form, the CDR3 reads TGTGCCAGCAACCGACAGAGCGGCCCTTACGAGCAGTACTTC. This chain joins TRBV6-1 and TRBJ2-7, with D perhaps assigned TRBD1 or TRBD2 (5 bases each). Trimming shortened V by 7 bases and J by 4 bases, and 17 bases separated the two germline ends. The CDR3 contains 14 residues. CDR1 is MNHNS and CDR2 is SASEGT in the germline V gene.

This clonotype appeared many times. The DNA for the CDR3 is TGTGCCAGCAGCTTGGGACAGGGCTCCTTCTATGGCTACACCTTC. Residues: CASSLGQGSFYGYTF. This chain connects TRBV5-5 to TRBJ1-2, with 7 bases matching TRBD1. The CDR3 sequence is 15 residues long. The germline gives CDR1 SGHKS, CDR2 YYEKEE (reference sequence). The ends lost 0 bases at V and 4 bases at J; junction bases unmatched: 6.

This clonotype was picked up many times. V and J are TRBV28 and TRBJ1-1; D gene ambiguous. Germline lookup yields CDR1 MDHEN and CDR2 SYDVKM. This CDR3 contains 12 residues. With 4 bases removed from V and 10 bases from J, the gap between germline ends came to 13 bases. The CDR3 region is CASSSPSGVAFF. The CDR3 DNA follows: TGTGCCAGCAGTTCACCGAGCGGGGTAGCTTTCTTT.

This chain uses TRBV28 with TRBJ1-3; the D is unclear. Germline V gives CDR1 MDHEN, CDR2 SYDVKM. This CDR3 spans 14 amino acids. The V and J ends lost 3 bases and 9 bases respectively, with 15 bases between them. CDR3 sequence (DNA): TGTGCCAGCAGTTTGGCGTCGGGAAGCGGCACCATATATTTT. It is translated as CASSLASGSGTIYF. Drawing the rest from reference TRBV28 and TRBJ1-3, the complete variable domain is DVKVTQSSRYLVKRTGEKVFLECVQDMDHENMFWYRQDPGLGLRLIYFSYDVKMKEKGDIPEGYSVSREKKERFSLILESASTNQTSMYLCASSLASGSGTIYFGEGSWLTVV.

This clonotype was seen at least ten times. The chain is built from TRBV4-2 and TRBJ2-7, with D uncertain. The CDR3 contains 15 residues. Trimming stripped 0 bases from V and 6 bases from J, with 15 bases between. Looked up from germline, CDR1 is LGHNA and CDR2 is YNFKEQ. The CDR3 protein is CASSQDQSSSREQYF. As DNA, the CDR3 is TGTGCCAGCAGCCAAGATCAAAGCAGTTCTCGCGAGCAGTACTTC.

The CDR3 nucleotides are TGTGCCTTAGCCCGGACGGTGACCTACGAGCAGTACTTC. It is translated as CALARTVTYEQYF. The V and J genes are TRBV7-8 and TRBJ2-7; no firm D call. Trimming left V 11 bases short and J 2 bases short, with 16 bases between. The CDR3 length is 13 residues. Looked up from germline, CDR1 is SGHVS and CDR2 is FQNEAQ.

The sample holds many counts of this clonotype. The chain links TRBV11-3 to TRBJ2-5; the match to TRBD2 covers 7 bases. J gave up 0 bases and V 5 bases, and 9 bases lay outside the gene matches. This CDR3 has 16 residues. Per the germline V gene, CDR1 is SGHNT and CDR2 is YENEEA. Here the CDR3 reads CASSRFWRENQETQYF. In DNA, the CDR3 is TGTGCCAGCAGCCGCTTCTGGCGGGAGAACCAAGAGACCCAGTACTTC.

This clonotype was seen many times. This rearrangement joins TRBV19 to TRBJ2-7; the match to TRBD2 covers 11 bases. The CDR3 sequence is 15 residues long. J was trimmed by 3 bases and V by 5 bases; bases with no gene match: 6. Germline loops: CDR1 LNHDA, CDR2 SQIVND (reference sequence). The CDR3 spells CASSAGTSGFYEQYF. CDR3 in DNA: TGTGCCAGTAGTGCCGGGACTAGCGGTTTCTACGAGCAGTACTTC.

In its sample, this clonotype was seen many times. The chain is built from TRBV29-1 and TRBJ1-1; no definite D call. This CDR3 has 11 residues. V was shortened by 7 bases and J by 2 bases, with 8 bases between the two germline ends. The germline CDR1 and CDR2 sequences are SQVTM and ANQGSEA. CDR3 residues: CSASENTEAFF. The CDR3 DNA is TGCAGCGCCTCGGAAAACACTGAAGCTTTCTTT. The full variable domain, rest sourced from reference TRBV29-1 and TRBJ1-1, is SAVISQKPSRDICQRGTSLTIQCQVDSQVTMMFWYRQQPGQSLTLIATANQGSEATYESGFVIDKFPISRPNLTFSTLTVSNMSPEDSSIYLCSASENTEAFFGQGTRLTVV.

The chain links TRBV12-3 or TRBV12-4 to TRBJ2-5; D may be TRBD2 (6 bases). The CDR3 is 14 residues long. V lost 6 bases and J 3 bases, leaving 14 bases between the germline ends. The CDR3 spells CASRTGGGEETQYF. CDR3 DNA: TGTGCCAGCAGAACGGGCGGAGGGGAAGAGACCCAGTACTTC.

DNA of the CDR3: TGTGCCAGCAGTTTTGTCGGGACAGGGGGGGCCGGGGCCAACGTCCTGACTTTC. This translates into CASSFVGTGGAGANVLTF. The chain carries TRBV12-3 or TRBV12-4 and TRBJ2-6, with 11 bases lining up with TRBD1. Unmatched junction bases numbered 8, after V lost 3 bases and J lost 4 bases. This CDR3 region has 18 residues.

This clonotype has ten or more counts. In DNA, the CDR3 is TGTGCTAGTGGTTTGAGGACAGGGAGAAACACTGAAGCTTTCTTT. It codes for CASGLRTGRNTEAFF. The rearrangement joins TRBV12-5 to TRBJ1-1; TRBD1 aligns across 8 bases. J was trimmed by 2 bases and V by 2 bases; bases with no gene match: 4. Germline V gene data show CDR1 as LGHNT and CDR2 as FRNRAP. This CDR3 contains 15 residues.

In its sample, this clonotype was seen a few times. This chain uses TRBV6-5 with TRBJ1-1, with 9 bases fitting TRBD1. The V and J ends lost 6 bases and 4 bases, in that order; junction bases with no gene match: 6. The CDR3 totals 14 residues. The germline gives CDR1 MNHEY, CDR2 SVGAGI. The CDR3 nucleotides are TGTGCCAGCAGCTACAGGGGGCAAGGCACTGAAGCTTTCTTT. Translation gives CASSYRGQGTEAFF.

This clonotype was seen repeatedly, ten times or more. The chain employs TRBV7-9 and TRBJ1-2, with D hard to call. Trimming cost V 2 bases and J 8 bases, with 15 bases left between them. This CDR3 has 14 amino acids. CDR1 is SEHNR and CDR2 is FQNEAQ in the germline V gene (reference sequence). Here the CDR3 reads CASSLMASAGGYTF. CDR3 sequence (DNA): TGTGCCAGCAGCTTAATGGCTTCGGCGGGGGGCTACACCTTC.

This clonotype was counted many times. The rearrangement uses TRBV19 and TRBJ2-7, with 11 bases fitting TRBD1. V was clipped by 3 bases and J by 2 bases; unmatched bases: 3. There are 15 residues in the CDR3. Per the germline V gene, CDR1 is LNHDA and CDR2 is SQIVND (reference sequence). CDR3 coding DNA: TGTGCCAGTAGTATTACGGGACAGGGGGCCTACGAGCAGTACTTC. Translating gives CASSITGQGAYEQYF.

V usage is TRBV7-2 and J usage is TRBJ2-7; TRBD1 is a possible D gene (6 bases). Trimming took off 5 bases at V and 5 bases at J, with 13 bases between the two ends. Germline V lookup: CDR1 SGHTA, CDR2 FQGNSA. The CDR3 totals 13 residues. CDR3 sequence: CASSATGTHEQYF. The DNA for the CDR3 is TGTGCCAGCAGCGCAACCGGGACACACGAGCAGTACTTC.

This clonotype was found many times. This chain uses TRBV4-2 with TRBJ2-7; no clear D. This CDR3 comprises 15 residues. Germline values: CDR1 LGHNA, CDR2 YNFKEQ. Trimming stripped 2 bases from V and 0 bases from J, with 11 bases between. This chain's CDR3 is CASSQKALDSYEQYF. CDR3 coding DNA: TGTGCCAGCAGCCAAAAAGCGCTTGACTCCTACGAGCAGTACTTC.

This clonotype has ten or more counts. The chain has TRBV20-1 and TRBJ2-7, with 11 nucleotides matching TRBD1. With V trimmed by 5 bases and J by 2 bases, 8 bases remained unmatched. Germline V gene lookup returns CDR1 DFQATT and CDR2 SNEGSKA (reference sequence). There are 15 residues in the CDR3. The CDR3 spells CSAPPSGQGAYEQYF. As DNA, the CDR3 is TGCAGTGCTCCTCCCTCGGGACAGGGGGCCTACGAGCAGTACTTC.

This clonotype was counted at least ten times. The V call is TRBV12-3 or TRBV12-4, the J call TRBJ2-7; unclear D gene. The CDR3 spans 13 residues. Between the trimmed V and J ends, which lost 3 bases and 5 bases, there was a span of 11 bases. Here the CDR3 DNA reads TGTGCCAGCAGTTTGACGATAAGCAACGAGCAGTACTTC. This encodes CASSLTISNEQYF.

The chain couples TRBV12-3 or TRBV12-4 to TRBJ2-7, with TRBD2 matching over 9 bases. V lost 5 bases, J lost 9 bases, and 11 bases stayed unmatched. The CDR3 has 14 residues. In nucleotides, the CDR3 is TGTGCCAGCAGTAATGGGGTAGCGGGAGAGCTGCAGTACTTC. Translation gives CASSNGVAGELQYF.

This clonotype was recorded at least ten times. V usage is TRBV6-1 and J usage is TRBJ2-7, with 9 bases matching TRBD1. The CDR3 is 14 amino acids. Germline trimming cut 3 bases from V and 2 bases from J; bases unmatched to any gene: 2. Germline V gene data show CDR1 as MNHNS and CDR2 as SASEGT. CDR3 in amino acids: CASSETGGTYEQYF. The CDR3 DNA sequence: TGTGCCAGCAGTGAGACAGGGGGGACCTACGAGCAGTACTTC.

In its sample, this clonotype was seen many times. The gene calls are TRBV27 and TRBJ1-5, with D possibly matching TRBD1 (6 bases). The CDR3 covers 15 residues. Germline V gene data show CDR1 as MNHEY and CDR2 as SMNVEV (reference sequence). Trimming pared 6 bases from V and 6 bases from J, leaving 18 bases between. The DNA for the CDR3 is TGTGCCAGCAGCCCCCTTTGGGGGGGCGTTCAGCCCCAGCATTTT. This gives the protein CASSPLWGGVQPQHF.

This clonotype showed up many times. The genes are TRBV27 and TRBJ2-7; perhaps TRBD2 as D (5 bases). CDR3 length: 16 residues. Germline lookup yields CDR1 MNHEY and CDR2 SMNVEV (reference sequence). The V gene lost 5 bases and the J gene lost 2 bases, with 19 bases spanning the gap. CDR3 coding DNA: TGTGCCAGCAGTCAAACCGGAAGGTCAGCGGCCTACGAGCAGTACTTC. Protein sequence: CASSQTGRSAAYEQYF.

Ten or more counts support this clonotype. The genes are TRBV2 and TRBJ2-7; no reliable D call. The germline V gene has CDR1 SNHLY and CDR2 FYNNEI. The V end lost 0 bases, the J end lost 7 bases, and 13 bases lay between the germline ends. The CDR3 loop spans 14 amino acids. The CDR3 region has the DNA TGTGCCAGCAGTGAAGCGCTTCAGTTGGGGGAGCAGTACTTC. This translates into CASSEALQLGEQYF.

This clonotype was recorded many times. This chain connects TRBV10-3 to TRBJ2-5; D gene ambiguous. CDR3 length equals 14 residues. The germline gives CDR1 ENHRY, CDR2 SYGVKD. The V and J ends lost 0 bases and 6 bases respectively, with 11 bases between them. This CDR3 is CAISESFPAKTQYF. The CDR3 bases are TGTGCCATCAGTGAGTCTTTCCCGGCGAAGACCCAGTACTTC.

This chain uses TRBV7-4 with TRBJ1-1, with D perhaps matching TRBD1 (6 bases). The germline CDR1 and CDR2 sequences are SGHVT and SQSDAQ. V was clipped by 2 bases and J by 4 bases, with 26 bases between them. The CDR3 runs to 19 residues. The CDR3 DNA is TGTGCCAGCAGCTTACCCCCGACAGGACCTTTAATAGCGGTCACTGAAGCTTTCTTT. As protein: CASSLPPTGPLIAVTEAFF.

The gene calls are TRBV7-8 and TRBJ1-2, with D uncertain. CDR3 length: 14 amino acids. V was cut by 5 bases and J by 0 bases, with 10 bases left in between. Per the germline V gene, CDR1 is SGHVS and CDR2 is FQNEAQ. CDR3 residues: CASSQGGSNYGYTF. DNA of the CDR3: TGTGCCAGCAGCCAAGGAGGCTCTAACTATGGCTACACCTTC.

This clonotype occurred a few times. The chain's CDR3 is CAGSWGVLPNGETQYF. CDR3 nucleotide sequence: TGTGCCGGGAGTTGGGGGGTCTTACCAAACGGGGAGACCCAGTACTTC. The gene calls are TRBV6-5 and TRBJ2-5, with D possibly matching TRBD2 (6 bases). V was cut by 11 bases and J by 5 bases, with 27 bases left in between. The length of the CDR3 is 16 residues. Per the germline V gene, CDR1 is MNHEY and CDR2 is SVGAGI.

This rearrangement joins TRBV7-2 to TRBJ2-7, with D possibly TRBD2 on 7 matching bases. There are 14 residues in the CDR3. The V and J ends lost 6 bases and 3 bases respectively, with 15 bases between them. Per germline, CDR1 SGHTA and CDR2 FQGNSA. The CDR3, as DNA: TGTGCCAGCAGACCTGGACTAGGGGGCTACGAGCAGTACTTC. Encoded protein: CASRPGLGGYEQYF. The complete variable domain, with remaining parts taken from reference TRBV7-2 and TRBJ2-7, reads GAGVSQSPSNKVTEKGKDVELRCDPISGHTALYWYRQSLGQGLEFLIYFQGNSAPDKSGLPSDRFSAERTGGSVSTLTIQRTQQEDSAVYLCASRPGLGGYEQYFGPGTRLTVT.